Listed here are 29 T cell receptor beta chains from one sample, sequenced in a study of human T cells and chemical hapten exposure. One entry per CDR3 protein, called by TCRdb with MiXCR from the RACE reads. The sample carries about 300,000 distinct CDR3 sequences, over 5% recorded once. Stated time point: pre-sensitization, week 0. Treatment given: therapeutic diphenylcyclopropenone sensitization with weekly scalp DPC. Source: whole blood, taken in connection with sensitization to the hapten diphenylcyclopropenone (DPC). Every receptor here comes from a woman between 18 and 29 years old with alopecia areata. Some clones in this sample may be carry-over from other donors' samples.

This clonotype was seen repeatedly, ten times or more. The rearrangement joins TRBV6-1 to TRBJ2-4, with TRBD2 matching over 12 bases. This CDR3 comprises 15 residues. Germline V gene lookup returns CDR1 MNHNS and CDR2 SASEGT. Losses at the gene ends were 8 bases for V and 9 bases for J; bases not matched to a gene: 11. CDR3 nucleotides: TGTGCCAGCCGTGGAGGGACTAGCGGGTTTGTCATTCAGTACTTC. It is translated as CASRGGTSGFVIQYF.

Written as DNA, the CDR3 is TGCAGTGCTAGTAGGGACAGTGCCTACGAGCAGTACTTC. It is translated as CSASRDSAYEQYF. The chain links TRBV20-1 to TRBJ2-7; 7 bases agree with TRBD1. Germline values: CDR1 DFQATT, CDR2 SNEGSKA (reference sequence). The CDR3 extends over 13 amino acids. Unmatched junction bases numbered 4, after V lost 3 bases and J lost 2 bases.

This clonotype was seen repeatedly, ten times or more. The rearrangement joins TRBV7-3 to TRBJ1-1, with D possibly being TRBD1 (6 bases). The V end lost 2 bases, the J end lost 5 bases, and 12 bases lay between the germline ends. Germline V gene lookup returns CDR1 SGHTA and CDR2 FQGTGA. CDR3 length equals 14 residues. This chain's CDR3 is CASSLQGKGTEAFF. DNA for the CDR3: TGTGCCAGCAGCTTACAGGGGAAAGGAACTGAAGCTTTCTTT.

This clonotype was detected only a few times. The chain is built from TRBV4-1 and TRBJ2-7; 7 nucleotides line up with TRBD1. The CDR3 is made up of 15 amino acids. Trimming took 3 bases from V and 2 from J; bases not matched to a gene: 7. The germline gives CDR1 MGHRA, CDR2 YSYEKL. In DNA form, the CDR3 reads TGCGCCAGCAGCCAGTTGGAGACAGGGACCTACGAGCAGTACTTC. Residues: CASSQLETGTYEQYF.

Ten or more counts support this clonotype. The chain employs TRBV29-1 and TRBJ1-3; D gene unclear. The length of the CDR3 is 13 residues. CDR1 is SQVTM, CDR2 ANQGSEA, per germline. V gave up 1 base and J gave up 8 bases, with 12 bases separating them. In DNA, the CDR3 is TGCAGCGTTGAAGGAGATCTAAGGGACACCATATATTTT. Amino acid sequence: CSVEGDLRDTIYF. Together with reference TRBV29-1 and TRBJ1-3, the CDR3 gives the full variable domain: SAVISQKPSRDICQRGTSLTIQCQVDSQVTMMFWYRQQPGQSLTLIATANQGSEATYESGFVIDKFPISRPNLTFSTLTVSNMSPEDSSIYLCSVEGDLRDTIYFGEGSWLTVV.

This clonotype was found a few times. J is TRBJ2-7 and V is TRBV18; TRBD2 aligns across 7 bases. Germline assignment: CDR1 KGHSH and CDR2 LQKENI. The CDR3 loop spans 15 amino acids. V dropped 3 bases and J dropped 2; count of bases not matched to a gene: 7. The CDR3 DNA is TGTGCCAGCTCACCGGGCGGGGGAGGAACCTACGAGCAGTACTTC. It is translated as CASSPGGGGTYEQYF.

This clonotype was counted a few times. The CDR3 protein is CASSQERRWGLNTEAFF. The CDR3 nucleotides read TGTGCCAGCAGCCAAGAACGCCGTTGGGGTCTGAACACTGAAGCTTTCTTT. This chain connects TRBV3-1 to TRBJ1-1; D not resolved. CDR3 length: 17 amino acids. Trimming stripped 0 bases from V and 0 bases from J, with 14 bases between. Germline values: CDR1 LGHDT, CDR2 YNNKEL (reference sequence).

This clonotype occurred many times. The rearrangement joins TRBV6-6 to TRBJ1-1; D uncertain. The CDR3 runs to 10 residues. Trimming removed 2 bases at V and 11 bases at J, with 6 bases between. CDR1 is MNHNY, CDR2 SVGAGI, per germline (reference sequence). CDR3: CASSYDEAFF. The CDR3 DNA reads TGTGCCAGCAGTTACGATGAGGCTTTCTTT.

The V and J genes are TRBV20-1 and TRBJ1-5, with 8 bases fitting TRBD1. This CDR3 is 14 amino acids long. Per germline, CDR1 DFQATT and CDR2 SNEGSKA (reference sequence). With V trimmed by 6 bases and J by 5 bases, 9 bases remained unmatched. CDR3 sequence reads: CSADGGQVYQPQHF. CDR3 nucleotides: TGCAGTGCCGATGGGGGACAGGTGTATCAGCCCCAGCATTTT.

The chain is built from TRBV6-2 or TRBV6-3 and TRBJ2-3, with 10 bases aligning to TRBD2. CDR3 length: 20 amino acids. Germline V gene data show CDR1 as MNHEY and CDR2 as SVGEGT. The V segment lost 2 bases and the J segment 0 bases; nucleotides outside the gene matches: 14. CDR3 DNA sequence: TGTGCCAGCAGTTACCCTTGGGGAGAAGCGGGGGGGAGGAGCACAGATACGCAGTATTTT. Protein product: CASSYPWGEAGGRSTDTQYF.

This clonotype was counted many times. This chain links TRBV7-8 with TRBJ1-1; weak D call: TRBD1 (6 bases). CDR1 SGHVS and CDR2 FQNEAQ come from the germline V gene. The CDR3 sequence is 15 residues long. V lost 1 base, J lost 1 base, and 10 bases lay in between. Written as DNA, the CDR3 is TGTGCCAGCAGCTTAGAGGGGGTACCGAACACTGAAGCTTTCTTT. It yields the protein CASSLEGVPNTEAFF. Drawing the rest from reference TRBV7-8 and TRBJ1-1, the complete variable domain is GAGVSQSPRYKVAKRGQDVALRCDPISGHVSLFWYQQALGQGPEFLTYFQNEAQLDKSGLPSDRFFAERPEGSVSTLKIQRTQQEDSAVYLCASSLEGVPNTEAFFGQGTRLTVV.

The chain couples TRBV9 to TRBJ2-7; 7 bases fit TRBD2. The junction had 5 bases not matched to a gene; V was cut back by 3 bases and J by 2 bases. The CDR3 sequence is 14 residues long. Germline CDR1 reads SGDLS; CDR2 reads YYNGEE. CDR3 amino acids: CASSAKGLPYEQYF. The CDR3 DNA follows: TGTGCCAGCAGCGCAAAGGGACTACCCTACGAGCAGTACTTC.

The V gene is TRBV13, the J gene TRBJ2-5; D tentatively fits TRBD1 or TRBD2 (6 bases each). Trimming shortened V by 5 bases and J by 3 bases, and 28 bases separated the two germline ends. The CDR3 loop spans 19 amino acids. Looked up from germline, CDR1 is PRHDT and CDR2 is FYEKMQ (reference sequence). CDR3 coding DNA: TGTGCCAGCAGCACTTCACCCAGGGACTCGGGGGACATGAAAGAGACCCAGTACTTC. Its protein is CASSTSPRDSGDMKETQYF.

This clonotype has just a few counts. The chain has TRBV20-1 and TRBJ2-1; perhaps D is TRBD1 or TRBD2 (6 bases each). Trimming stripped 3 bases from V and 0 bases from J, with 15 bases between. From germline, CDR1 is DFQATT and CDR2 SNEGSKA (reference sequence). There are 16 residues in the CDR3. This CDR3 is CSARGRTAGSYNEQFF. The CDR3 coding sequence is TGCAGTGCTAGGGGGCGGACAGCGGGCTCCTACAATGAGCAGTTCTTC.

In this sample, this clonotype turned up a few times. The rearrangement joins TRBV6-5 to TRBJ2-2; TRBD1 matches 7 bases. The CDR3 spans 13 residues. Trimming removed 6 bases from V and 6 bases from J; junction bases left unmatched: 4. In germline, CDR1 is MNHEY, CDR2 SVGAGI. This chain's CDR3 is CASRLTGSGELFF. The CDR3 DNA reads as TGTGCCAGCAGGTTGACAGGGTCCGGGGAGCTGTTTTTT.

This clonotype has a count of ten or more. The chain has TRBV6-2 or TRBV6-3 and TRBJ2-1; TRBD2 is a possible D gene (6 bases). The CDR3 sequence is 17 residues long. Germline CDR1 reads MNHEY; CDR2 reads SVGEGT. Trimming pared 6 bases from V and 2 bases from J, leaving 20 bases between. The chain's CDR3 is CASSFIPGLLPYNEQFF. The CDR3 coding sequence is TGTGCCAGCAGCTTCATCCCGGGACTTCTTCCCTACAATGAGCAGTTCTTC.

This clonotype was recorded many times. The CDR3, as DNA: TGTGCCAGCGGACAGGGGTTTTGGCAGCCCCAGCATTTT. As protein: CASGQGFWQPQHF. This rearrangement joins TRBV6-2 or TRBV6-3 to TRBJ1-5; the match to TRBD1 covers 9 bases. Germline V gene sequence: CDR1 MNHEY, CDR2 SVGEGT. The CDR3 length is 13 residues. Losses at the gene ends were 8 bases for V and 7 bases for J; bases not matched to a gene: 6.

There are a few counts of this clonotype. The chain links TRBV10-3 to TRBJ2-1; 11 nucleotides agree with TRBD2. In germline, CDR1 is ENHRY, CDR2 SYGVKD. This CDR3 region has 15 residues. V shed 5 bases and J 8 bases; nucleotides not matched to a gene: 8. Here the CDR3 reads CAISYSGGAGDEQFF. The DNA for the CDR3 is TGTGCCATCAGTTATAGCGGGGGGGCCGGCGATGAGCAGTTCTTC.

This clonotype has only a few counts. This chain connects TRBV5-5 to TRBJ1-5; 11 bases match TRBD1. CDR3 length: 15 residues. The trim removed 4 bases at V and 5 bases at J, leaving 5 bases unmatched. CDR1 is SGHKS, CDR2 YYEKEE, per germline (reference sequence). This CDR3 is CASSRTDRGHQPQHF. Written as DNA, the CDR3 is TGTGCCAGCAGCCGGACGGACAGGGGGCATCAGCCCCAGCATTTT.

This clonotype was seen a few times. The chain combines TRBV7-2 with TRBJ1-1, with 9 nucleotides matching TRBD1. The germline gives CDR1 SGHTA, CDR2 FQGNSA. The CDR3 has 13 amino acids. J gave up 10 bases and V 6 bases, and 9 bases lay outside the gene matches. In DNA, the CDR3 is TGTGCCAGCAGGGAGTCTGGGACAGGGAGAGCTTTCTTT. Protein: CASRESGTGRAFF. Full variable domain (outside the CDR3, taken from reference TRBV7-2 and TRBJ1-1): GAGVSQSPSNKVTEKGKDVELRCDPISGHTALYWYRQSLGQGLEFLIYFQGNSAPDKSGLPSDRFSAERTGGSVSTLTIQRTQQEDSAVYLCASRESGTGRAFFGQGTRLTVV.

In this sample, this clonotype turned up a few times. The chain is built from TRBV27 and TRBJ2-1; D not certain. The CDR3 has 12 residues. Germline V gene lookup returns CDR1 MNHEY and CDR2 SMNVEV (reference sequence). The V end was cut by 6 bases, the J end by 6 bases, with 9 bases between. The chain's CDR3 is CASRPVGNEQFF. The CDR3 DNA sequence: TGTGCCAGCAGGCCTGTTGGCAATGAGCAGTTCTTC.

The sample holds many counts of this clonotype. V is TRBV2 and J is TRBJ1-2; 7 nucleotides line up with TRBD1. Losses at the gene ends were 7 bases for V and 3 bases for J; bases not matched to a gene: 11. This CDR3 spans 15 amino acids. The V gene's germline CDR1 is SNHLY and CDR2 FYNNEI. Here the CDR3 reads CASTQGPSLDYGYTF. DNA for the CDR3: TGTGCCAGCACACAGGGGCCGAGCTTGGACTATGGCTACACCTTC.

The chain joins TRBV10-3 to TRBJ2-7, with D possibly being TRBD1 (6 bases). The CDR3 extends over 13 amino acids. V gave up 6 bases and J gave up 3 bases, with 12 bases separating them. The germline V gene encodes CDR1 ENHRY and CDR2 SYGVKD. The CDR3 region is CAISISQGYEQYF. CDR3 sequence (DNA): TGTGCCATCAGCATATCACAGGGCTACGAGCAGTACTTC.

The V and J genes are TRBV7-9 and TRBJ2-7; tentative D call: TRBD1 (5 bases). Germline loops: CDR1 SEHNR, CDR2 FQNEAQ (reference sequence). The CDR3 is 13 residues long. The germline V and J ends were trimmed by 5 bases and 5 bases, with 13 bases remaining between them. This CDR3 reads CASSPGHNHEQYF. CDR3 DNA: TGTGCCAGCAGCCCCGGACACAACCACGAGCAGTACTTC.

The sample holds a few counts of this clonotype. The chain couples TRBV12-5 to TRBJ2-5, with 8 nucleotides matching TRBD1. From germline, CDR1 is LGHNT and CDR2 FRNRAP. This CDR3 has 15 residues. V gave up 1 base and J gave up 1 base; unmatched junction bases: 2. CDR3 residues: CASGLGTGRQETQYF. The CDR3 DNA reads as TGTGCTAGTGGTTTGGGGACAGGGCGCCAAGAGACCCAGTACTTC.

The chain uses TRBV5-6 and TRBJ1-1; D remains unclear. CDR1 is SGHDT, CDR2 YYEEEE, per germline. The CDR3 totals 12 residues. V lost 2 bases, J lost 8 bases, and 10 bases lay in between. The CDR3 here is CASSLKRAEAFF. The CDR3 DNA reads TGTGCCAGCAGCTTAAAAAGGGCAGAAGCTTTCTTT. The complete variable domain, with remaining parts taken from reference TRBV5-6 and TRBJ1-1, reads DAGVTQSPTHLIKTRGQQVTLRCSPKSGHDTVSWYQQALGQGPQFIFQYYEEEERQRGNFPDRFSGHQFPNYSSELNVNALLLGDSALYLCASSLKRAEAFFGQGTRLTVV.

This clonotype has ten or more counts. The gene calls are TRBV4-3 and TRBJ1-2; D is possibly TRBD1 (5 bases). Deletions cut 0 bases from V and 4 bases from J, with 15 bases between. CDR1 LGHNA and CDR2 YSLEER come from the germline V gene. This CDR3 is 16 amino acids long. The CDR3: CASSQDTKPGGYGYTF. CDR3 coding DNA: TGCGCCAGCAGCCAAGATACCAAACCGGGGGGCTATGGCTACACCTTC.

At least ten counts were recorded for this clonotype. The chain employs TRBV3-2 and TRBJ1-6; the table's D call, TRBD1, was not checked against the DNA. TRBV3-2 is deemed a pseudogene. CDR3 length: 11 residues. The CDR3 protein is CASGRGSPLHF. CDR3 bases: TGTGCCAGCGGGCGTGGTTCACCCCTCCACTTT.

In this sample, this clonotype turned up a few times. V gene TRBV9 combines with J gene TRBJ2-1; tentatively, D is TRBD2 (5 bases). The CDR3 is 13 amino acids. Trimming stripped 2 bases from V and 9 bases from J, with 12 bases between. CDR1 SGDLS and CDR2 YYNGEE come from the germline V gene. The CDR3 here is CASSVDLAGEQFF. The CDR3 DNA is TGTGCCAGCAGCGTTGACCTAGCCGGTGAGCAGTTCTTC. Full variable domain (rest looked up from reference TRBV9 and TRBJ2-1): DSGVTQTPKHLITATGQRVTLRCSPRSGDLSVYWYQQSLDQGLQFLIQYYNGEERAKGNILERFSAQQFPDLHSELNLSSLELGDSALYFCASSVDLAGEQFFGPGTRLTVL.